This T cell receptor beta chain was recovered during a study of neurological immune-mediated disorders. Study-level points and caveats: TCR clonal expansion peaked in HTLV-1-associated myelopathy patients and was lowest in multiple sclerosis patients. TCR-beta repertoires seemed private in all groups, with no expanded CDR3 amino acid sequences shared.

At least ten counts were recorded for this clonotype. Antigen specificity is unknown. Time point of the sample: longitudinal time-point 2. This CDR3 contains 13 residues. The junction had 6 bases not matched to a gene; V was cut back by 3 bases and J by 5 bases. Germline CDR1 reads DFQATT; CDR2 reads SNEGSKA (reference sequence). In TCRdb, the 5' RACE reads were re-called with MiXCR into one record per CDR3 protein. The sample has about 80,000 distinct CDR3 sequences; about 5% are singletons. This receptor was identified in a woman aged 55-75 years with multiple sclerosis. The material sequenced was PBMCs. This chain uses TRBV20-1 with TRBJ2-7, with 8 bases matching TRBD1. The CDR3 DNA is TGCAGTGCTAGCCTGGACAGGGAAGACGAGCAGTACTTC. It codes for CSASLDREDEQYF.